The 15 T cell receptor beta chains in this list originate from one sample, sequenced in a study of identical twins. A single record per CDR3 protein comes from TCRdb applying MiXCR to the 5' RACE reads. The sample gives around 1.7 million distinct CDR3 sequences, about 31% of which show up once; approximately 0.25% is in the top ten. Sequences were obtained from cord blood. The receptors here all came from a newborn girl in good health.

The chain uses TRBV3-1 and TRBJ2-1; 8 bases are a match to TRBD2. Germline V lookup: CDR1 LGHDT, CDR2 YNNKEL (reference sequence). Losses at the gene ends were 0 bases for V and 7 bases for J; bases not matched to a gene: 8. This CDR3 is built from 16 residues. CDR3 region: CASSQDRGGYLNEQFF. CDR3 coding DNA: TGTGCCAGCAGCCAAGATCGGGGGGGCTACCTTAATGAGCAGTTCTTC.

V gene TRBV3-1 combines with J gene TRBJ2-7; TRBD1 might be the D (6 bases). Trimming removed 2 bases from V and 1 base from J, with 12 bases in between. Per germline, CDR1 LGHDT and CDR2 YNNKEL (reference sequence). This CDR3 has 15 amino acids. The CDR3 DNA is TGTGCCAGCAGCCAAACCGGGACACGGTCCTACGAGCAGTACTTC. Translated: CASSQTGTRSYEQYF.

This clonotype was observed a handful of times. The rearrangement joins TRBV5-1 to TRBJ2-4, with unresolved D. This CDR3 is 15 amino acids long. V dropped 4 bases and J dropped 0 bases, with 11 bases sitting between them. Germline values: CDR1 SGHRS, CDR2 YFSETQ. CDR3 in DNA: TGCGCCAGCAGCCTGACCTCTAAAGCCAAAAACATTCAGTACTTC. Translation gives CASSLTSKAKNIQYF. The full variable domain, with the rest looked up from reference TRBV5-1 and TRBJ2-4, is KAGVTQTPRYLIKTRGQQVTLSCSPISGHRSVSWYQQTPGQGLQFLFEYFSETQRNKGNFPGRFSGRQFSNSRSEMNVSTLELGDSALYLCASSLTSKAKNIQYFGAGTRLSVL.

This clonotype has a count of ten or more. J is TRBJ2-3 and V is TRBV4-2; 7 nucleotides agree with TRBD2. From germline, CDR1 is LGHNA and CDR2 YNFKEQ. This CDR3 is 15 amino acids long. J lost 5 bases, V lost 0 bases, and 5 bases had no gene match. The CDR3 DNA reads TGTGCCAGCAGCCAAGATCAGCGGGAAGGAGATACGCAGTATTTT. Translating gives CASSQDQREGDTQYF.

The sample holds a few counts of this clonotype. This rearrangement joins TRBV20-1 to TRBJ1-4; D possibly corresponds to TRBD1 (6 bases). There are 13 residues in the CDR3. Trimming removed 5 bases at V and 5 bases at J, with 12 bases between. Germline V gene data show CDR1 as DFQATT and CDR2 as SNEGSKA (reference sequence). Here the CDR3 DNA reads TGCAGTGCTCCCGGGACATACAATGAAAAACTGTTTTTT. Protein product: CSAPGTYNEKLFF.

This chain's CDR3 is CASTPIIRWGDGYTF. The CDR3 nucleotides read TGTGCCAGCACCCCAATTATCAGGTGGGGAGATGGCTACACCTTC. The chain employs TRBV6-2 or TRBV6-3 and TRBJ1-2; D unclear. The V gene's germline CDR1 is MNHEY and CDR2 SVGEGT. The V end was cut by 7 bases, the J end by 6 bases, with 21 bases between. The CDR3 is made up of 15 amino acids.

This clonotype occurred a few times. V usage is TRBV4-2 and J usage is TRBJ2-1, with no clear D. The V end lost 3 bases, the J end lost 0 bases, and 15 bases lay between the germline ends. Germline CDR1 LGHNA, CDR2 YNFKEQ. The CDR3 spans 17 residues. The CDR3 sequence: CASSQDLLTSSYNEQFF. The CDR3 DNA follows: TGTGCCAGCAGCCAGGATCTCCTTACAAGCTCCTACAATGAGCAGTTCTTC.

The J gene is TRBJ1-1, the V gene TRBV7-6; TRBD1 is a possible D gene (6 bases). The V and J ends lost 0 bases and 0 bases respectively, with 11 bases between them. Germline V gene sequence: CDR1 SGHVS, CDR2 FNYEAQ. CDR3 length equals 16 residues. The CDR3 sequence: CASSLAGTYMNTEAFF. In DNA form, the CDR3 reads TGTGCCAGCAGCTTAGCTGGGACATACATGAACACTGAAGCTTTCTTT. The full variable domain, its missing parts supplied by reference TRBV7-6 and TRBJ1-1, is GAGVSQSPRYKVTKRGQDVALRCDPISGHVSLYWYRQALGQGPEFLTYFNYEAQQDKSGLPNDRFSAERPEGSISTLTIQRTEQRDSAMYRCASSLAGTYMNTEAFFGQGTRLTVV.

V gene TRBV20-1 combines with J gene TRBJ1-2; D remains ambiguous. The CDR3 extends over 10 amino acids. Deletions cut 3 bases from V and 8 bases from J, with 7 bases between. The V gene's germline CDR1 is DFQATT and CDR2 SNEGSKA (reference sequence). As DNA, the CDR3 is TGCAGTGCTAGTCGGGAAGGCTACACCTTC. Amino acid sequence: CSASREGYTF.

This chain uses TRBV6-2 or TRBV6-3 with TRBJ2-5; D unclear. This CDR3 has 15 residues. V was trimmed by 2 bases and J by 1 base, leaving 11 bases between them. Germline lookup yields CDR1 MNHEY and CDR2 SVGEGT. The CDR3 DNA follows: TGTGCCAGCAGTTACATGACCAGGCTCCAAGAGACCCAGTACTTC. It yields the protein CASSYMTRLQETQYF.

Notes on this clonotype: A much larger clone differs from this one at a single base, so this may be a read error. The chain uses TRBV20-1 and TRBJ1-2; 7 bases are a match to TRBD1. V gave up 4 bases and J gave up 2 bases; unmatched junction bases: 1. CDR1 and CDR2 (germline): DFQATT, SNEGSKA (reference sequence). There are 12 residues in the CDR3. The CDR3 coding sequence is TGCAGTGCTAAACAGGGGAACTATGGCTACACCTTC. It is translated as CSAKQGNYGYTF.

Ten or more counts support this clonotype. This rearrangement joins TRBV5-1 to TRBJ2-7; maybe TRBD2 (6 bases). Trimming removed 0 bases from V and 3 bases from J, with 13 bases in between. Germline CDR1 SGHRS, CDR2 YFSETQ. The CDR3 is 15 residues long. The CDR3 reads CASSLALALSYEQYF. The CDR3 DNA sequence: TGCGCCAGCAGCTTGGCACTAGCATTAAGCTACGAGCAGTACTTC.

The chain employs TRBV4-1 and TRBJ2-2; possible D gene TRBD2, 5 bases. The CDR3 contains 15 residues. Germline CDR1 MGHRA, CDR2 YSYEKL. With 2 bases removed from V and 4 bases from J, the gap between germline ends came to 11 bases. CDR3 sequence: CASSQLTRVTGELFF. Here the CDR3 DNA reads TGCGCCAGCAGCCAACTTACGAGGGTCACCGGGGAGCTGTTTTTT.

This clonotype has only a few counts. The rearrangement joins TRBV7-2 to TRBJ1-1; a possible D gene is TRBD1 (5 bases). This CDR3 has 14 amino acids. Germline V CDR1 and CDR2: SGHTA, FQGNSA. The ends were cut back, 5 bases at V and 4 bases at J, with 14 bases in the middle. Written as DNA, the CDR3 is TGTGCCAGCAGCCCCAGACAGAGGAGCACTGAAGCTTTCTTT. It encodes CASSPRQRSTEAFF.

CDR3 region: CASSYPRTGGGQPQHF. In DNA, the CDR3 is TGTGCCAGCAGTTATCCCCGGACAGGGGGAGGGCAGCCCCAGCATTTT. The chain employs TRBV6-5 and TRBJ1-5; 10 bases match TRBD1. From germline, CDR1 is MNHEY and CDR2 SVGAGI. With 3 bases clipped from V and 7 bases from J, the junction kept 9 bases outside the gene matches. The CDR3 is made up of 16 amino acids.